One sample yielded the 32 T cell receptor beta chains listed below, sequenced in a study of CD8 T cells in ankylosing spondylitis. TCRdb reprocessed the 5' RACE reads via MiXCR and lists one record per CDR3 protein. The sample shows 200,000 to 300,000 distinct CDR3 sequences, roughly a quarter of them seen only once. Sequencing input: blood, either unsorted or a sorted T cell fraction (not recorded which). These receptors came from a male donor with ankylosing spondylitis or in good health (not recorded which).

This clonotype was observed at least ten times. V and J are TRBV4-1 and TRBJ1-2; D may be TRBD1 (5 bases). The CDR3 has 14 residues. V lost 1 base and J 1 base, leaving 7 bases between the germline ends. Germline V gene lookup returns CDR1 MGHRA and CDR2 YSYEKL. This CDR3 is CASSQGDSNYGYTF. CDR3 in DNA: TGCGCCAGCAGCCAAGGAGACAGTAACTATGGCTACACCTTC.

In this sample, this clonotype turned up many times. The rearrangement uses TRBV20-1 and TRBJ2-7, with D perhaps given as TRBD1 or TRBD2 (5 bases each). The CDR3 contains 14 residues. Germline loops: CDR1 DFQATT, CDR2 SNEGSKA (reference sequence). V was clipped by 3 bases and J by 2 bases, with 14 bases between them. The CDR3 loop reads CSARISGGPYEQYF. Written as DNA, the CDR3 is TGCAGTGCTAGGATAAGTGGGGGTCCCTACGAGCAGTACTTC.

The sample holds a few counts of this clonotype. J is TRBJ2-3 and V is TRBV29-1; either TRBD1 or TRBD2 may fit D (5 bases each). The CDR3 is 8 amino acids. V was pared by 7 bases and J by 9 bases, with 5 bases between. Germline CDR1 reads SQVTM; CDR2 reads ANQGSEA. CDR3 bases: TGCAGCGGGGGGACGCAGTATTTT. This sequence encodes CSGGTQYF.

There are many counts of this clonotype. The rearrangement uses TRBV20-1 and TRBJ1-5, with 10 bases fitting TRBD1. V shed 5 bases and J 6 bases; nucleotides not matched to a gene: 13. Germline CDR1 reads DFQATT; CDR2 reads SNEGSKA (reference sequence). The CDR3 contains 16 residues. This chain's CDR3 is CSAQIGGQGVSQPQHF. The CDR3 nucleotides read TGCAGTGCTCAAATCGGAGGACAGGGGGTTAGTCAGCCCCAGCATTTT.

This clonotype has more than one count but fewer than ten. The gene calls are TRBV3-1 and TRBJ2-1; D is uncertain. In germline, CDR1 is LGHDT, CDR2 YNNKEL (reference sequence). Trimming cost V 4 bases and J 0 bases, with 10 bases left between them. CDR3 length: 15 residues. CDR3 nucleotide sequence: TGTGCCAGCAGCCTCGACGCTAGCTCCTACAATGAGCAGTTCTTC. Its protein product is CASSLDASSYNEQFF.

About this clonotype: A read error is possible here, since a much larger clone lies one base away. This chain uses TRBV18 with TRBJ2-7; TRBD1 matches at 7 bases. The CDR3 runs to 14 residues. The germline CDR1 and CDR2 sequences are KGHSH and LQKENI. DNA of the CDR3: TGTGCCGGCTCGCGACAGGGTACGGACTACGAGCAGTACTTC. Translated, it gives CAGSRQGTDYEQYF.

This chain joins TRBV3-1 and TRBJ2-1, with 14 bases aligning to TRBD2. This CDR3 spans 15 amino acids. Trimming removed 3 bases from V and 8 bases from J; junction bases left unmatched: 3. Germline CDR1 and CDR2: LGHDT and YNNKEL (reference sequence). The CDR3, as DNA: TGTGCCAGCAGCCAGCGACTAGCGGGGGGGGATGAGCAGTTCTTC. Translating gives CASSQRLAGGDEQFF.

This clonotype has at least ten counts. The chain joins TRBV14 to TRBJ1-5, with D uncertain. Trimming pared 0 bases from V and 5 bases from J, leaving 5 bases between. Per the germline V gene, CDR1 is SGHDN and CDR2 is FVKESK. This CDR3 contains 13 residues. CDR3 amino acids: CASSQDQYQPQHF. CDR3 in DNA: TGTGCCAGCAGCCAAGACCAATATCAGCCCCAGCATTTT.

This clonotype has just a few counts. The chain couples TRBV12-3 or TRBV12-4 to TRBJ2-1; possible D gene TRBD1, 6 bases. V was shortened by 4 bases and J by 8 bases, with 21 bases between the two germline ends. The CDR3 length is 16 residues. CDR3 in DNA: TGTGCCAGCAGTTCAACAGGGATCTCCCATACGTATGAGCAGTTCTTC. Translated: CASSSTGISHTYEQFF.

The rearrangement uses TRBV20-1 and TRBJ1-5; D call uncertain. Germline V lookup: CDR1 DFQATT, CDR2 SNEGSKA (reference sequence). The CDR3 extends over 15 amino acids. Deletions cut 1 base from V and 0 bases from J, with 10 bases between. As DNA, the CDR3 is TGCAGTGCTAGAGTCAGGAGCCTTAGCAATCAGCCCCAGCATTTT. Its protein is CSARVRSLSNQPQHF.

This clonotype was recorded a few times. V and J are TRBV10-3 and TRBJ1-4; no definite D call. Per the germline V gene, CDR1 is ENHRY and CDR2 is SYGVKD. Trimming pared 6 bases from V and 8 bases from J, leaving 13 bases between. CDR3 length: 13 amino acids. The CDR3 sequence: CAISPGEGEKLFF. The CDR3 bases are TGTGCCATCAGCCCCGGGGAGGGAGAAAAACTGTTTTTT.

This clonotype has at least ten counts. The chain combines TRBV12-3 or TRBV12-4 with TRBJ2-3; the D is unclear. This CDR3 comprises 14 residues. The germline V and J ends were trimmed by 3 bases and 0 bases, with 7 bases remaining between them. The CDR3 nucleotides are TGTGCCAGCAGTTTGGCAGGAAGCACAGATACGCAGTATTTT. This codes for CASSLAGSTDTQYF.

The chain combines TRBV12-3 or TRBV12-4 with TRBJ1-1, with 9 bases lining up with TRBD1. The J segment lost 1 base and the V segment lost 5 bases, leaving 2 bases of the junction unmatched. This CDR3 region has 14 residues. The CDR3 sequence: CASSDRGGNTEAFF. The CDR3 DNA follows: TGTGCCAGCAGTGACAGGGGGGGGAACACTGAAGCTTTCTTT.

The V call is TRBV18, the J call TRBJ2-3; tentative D call: TRBD2 (6 bases). The CDR3 is made up of 14 amino acids. In germline, CDR1 is KGHSH, CDR2 LQKENI. Trimming left V 3 bases short and J 1 base short, with 8 bases between. CDR3 nucleotide sequence: TGTGCCAGCTCACCCGGGGAGGGCACAGATACGCAGTATTTT. This sequence encodes CASSPGEGTDTQYF. Variable domain in full (rest from reference TRBV18 and TRBJ2-3): NAGVMQNPRHLVRRRGQEARLRCSPMKGHSHVYWYRQLPEEGLKFMVYLQKENIIDESGMPKERFSAEFPKEGPSILRIQQVVRGDSAAYFCASSPGEGTDTQYFGPGTRLTVL.

This clonotype was found many times. The chain combines TRBV20-1 with TRBJ1-1; D remains ambiguous. Germline V gene data show CDR1 as DFQATT and CDR2 as SNEGSKA (reference sequence). V lost 4 bases, J lost 3 bases, and 12 bases lay in between. The CDR3 runs 13 residues. The CDR3 sequence is CSANGRWDTEAFF. Here the CDR3 DNA reads TGCAGTGCTAATGGGAGGTGGGACACTGAAGCTTTCTTT.

V and J are TRBV6-1 and TRBJ1-2; D remains ambiguous. Trimming removed 2 bases from V and 8 bases from J, with 6 bases in between. The CDR3 sequence is 11 residues long. Germline V gives CDR1 MNHNS, CDR2 SASEGT. The CDR3 coding sequence is TGTGCCAGCAGTGAACTGGCCGGCTACACCTTC. Its translation: CASSELAGYTF.

A few counts support this clonotype. This sequence joins TRBV12-3 or TRBV12-4 and TRBJ1-3; weak D call: TRBD1 (6 bases). The CDR3 loop spans 13 amino acids. Trimming stripped 8 bases from V and 5 bases from J, with 13 bases between. For the CDR3, the DNA is TGTGCCAGCCGGGACACCGGTAGAAACACCATATATTTT. As protein: CASRDTGRNTIYF.

This clonotype has only a few counts. The J gene is TRBJ2-7, the V gene TRBV20-1, with 7 bases that match TRBD1. The CDR3 consists of 13 residues. CDR1 is DFQATT, CDR2 SNEGSKA, per germline (reference sequence). The junction had 5 bases not matched to a gene; V was cut back by 3 bases and J by 3 bases. The CDR3 region is CSASGTASYEQYF. The CDR3 DNA is TGCAGTGCTAGCGGGACAGCCAGCTACGAGCAGTACTTC.

This clonotype turned up a few times. The V gene is TRBV12-3 or TRBV12-4, the J gene TRBJ1-3; 9 bases match TRBD1. Losses at the gene ends were 2 bases for V and 0 bases for J; bases not matched to a gene: 5. CDR3 length: 17 amino acids. The CDR3 spells CASSLRTGEHSGNTIYF. CDR3 bases: TGTGCCAGCAGTTTAAGGACAGGGGAGCACTCTGGAAACACCATATATTTT.

This clonotype was picked up a small number of times. The genes are TRBV2 and TRBJ2-7; possibly TRBD1 or TRBD2 for D (5 bases each). V was pared by 3 bases and J by 5 bases, with 20 bases between. There are 16 residues in the CDR3. The germline V gene has CDR1 SNHLY and CDR2 FYNNEI. CDR3 region: CASSEEPWDPRNEQYF. Written as DNA, the CDR3 is TGTGCCAGCAGTGAGGAACCCTGGGACCCACGGAACGAGCAGTACTTC.

There are many counts of this clonotype. The chain links TRBV20-1 to TRBJ1-1; D gene ambiguous. V was shortened by 5 bases and J by 7 bases, with 17 bases between the two germline ends. The CDR3 consists of 13 residues. The germline V gene has CDR1 DFQATT and CDR2 SNEGSKA (reference sequence). The CDR3 sequence is CSAPHGWVGEAFF. Written as DNA, the CDR3 is TGCAGTGCTCCTCACGGCTGGGTAGGTGAAGCTTTCTTT.

This clonotype was detected many times. V and J are TRBV7-3 and TRBJ2-3; possibly TRBD2 for D (6 bases). Trimming took 5 bases from V and 2 from J, leaving 11 bases between them. Germline CDR1 SGHTA, CDR2 FQGTGA. The CDR3 consists of 14 residues. CDR3 DNA: TGTGCCAGCAGCCCCCGGACTAACACAGATACGCAGTATTTT. Protein product: CASSPRTNTDTQYF.

The chain couples TRBV12-3 or TRBV12-4 to TRBJ2-3, with D possibly TRBD2 on 5 matching bases. The CDR3 consists of 14 residues. Trimming removed 1 base from V and 3 bases from J, with 8 bases in between. The CDR3 loop reads CASSLDLATDTQYF. Written as DNA, the CDR3 is TGTGCCAGCAGTTTAGACCTAGCAACAGATACGCAGTATTTT.

This chain connects TRBV20-1 to TRBJ2-7, with 8 bases that match TRBD1. Trimming cost V 6 bases and J 7 bases; bases outside gene matches: 11. In germline, CDR1 is DFQATT, CDR2 SNEGSKA (reference sequence). This CDR3 spans 13 amino acids. This chain's CDR3 is CSASRQGNREQYF. In DNA form, the CDR3 reads TGCAGTGCGTCGAGACAGGGGAATCGTGAGCAGTACTTC.

This clonotype appeared a few times. The rearrangement links TRBV10-3 to TRBJ2-2; 9 positions match TRBD1. With 8 bases clipped from V and 7 bases from J, the junction kept 5 bases outside the gene matches. From germline, CDR1 is ENHRY and CDR2 SYGVKD. This CDR3 region has 13 residues. CDR3 residues: CAIAQGADGELFF. DNA for the CDR3: TGTGCCATCGCACAGGGGGCCGACGGGGAGCTGTTTTTT.

This clonotype came up a few times. The V and J genes are TRBV6-1 and TRBJ2-3, with D perhaps matching TRBD2 (5 bases). Trimming pared 9 bases from V and 8 bases from J, leaving 18 bases between. There are 13 residues in the CDR3. In germline, CDR1 is MNHNS, CDR2 SASEGT. The CDR3 coding sequence is TGTGCCAGTCGGGAACTTGGGTTGGGTACGCAGTATTTT. It translates to CASRELGLGTQYF.

V is TRBV10-3 and J is TRBJ2-2, with D perhaps matching TRBD1 (5 bases). V was trimmed by 10 bases and J by 0 bases, leaving 6 bases between them. This CDR3 is 12 amino acids long. From germline, CDR1 is ENHRY and CDR2 SYGVKD. DNA for the CDR3: TGTGCCACGACAGCGAACACCGGGGAGCTGTTTTTT. Its translation: CATTANTGELFF.

This clonotype was counted many times. The V gene is TRBV5-5, the J gene TRBJ1-1, with D unresolved. The CDR3 has 13 residues. CDR1 and CDR2 from the germline V gene are SGHKS and YYEKEE (reference sequence). Deletions cut 0 bases from V and 3 bases from J, with 6 bases between. In nucleotides, the CDR3 is TGTGCCAGCAGCTTGGGCCGATACACTGAAGCTTTCTTT. This codes for CASSLGRYTEAFF. The variable domain in full, with the rest retrieved from reference TRBV5-5 and TRBJ1-1, is DAGVTQSPTHLIKTRGQQVTLRCSPISGHKSVSWYQQVLGQGPQFIFQYYEKEERGRGNFPDRFSARQFPNYSSELNVNALLLGDSALYLCASSLGRYTEAFFGQGTRLTVV.

The rearrangement links TRBV20-1 to TRBJ2-6; D might be TRBD1 or TRBD2, each matching 5 bases. Germline lookup yields CDR1 DFQATT and CDR2 SNEGSKA (reference sequence). This CDR3 is built from 17 residues. Between the trimmed V and J ends, which lost 1 base and 4 bases, there was a span of 17 bases. The CDR3 region is CSARVWDGQAGANVLTF. CDR3 sequence (DNA): TGCAGTGCTAGAGTCTGGGACGGACAAGCGGGGGCCAACGTCCTGACTTTC.

The rearrangement joins TRBV6-1 to TRBJ2-5; TRBD1 aligns across 7 bases. The ends lost 8 bases at V and 2 bases at J; junction bases unmatched: 8. Germline lookup yields CDR1 MNHNS and CDR2 SASEGT. The CDR3 has 14 residues. The CDR3 loop reads CASGRDRIQETQYF. The DNA of the CDR3 is TGTGCCAGCGGCCGGGACAGAATACAAGAGACCCAGTACTTC.

This clonotype was found many times. CDR3 sequence reads: CASSYFWGRDGELFF. CDR3 nucleotide sequence: TGTGCCAGCAGTTATTTTTGGGGGCGCGACGGGGAGCTGTTTTTT. The rearrangement uses TRBV6-5 and TRBJ2-2; a possible D gene is TRBD1 (6 bases). V was cut by 3 bases and J by 7 bases, with 15 bases left in between. The CDR3 loop spans 15 amino acids. Germline values: CDR1 MNHEY, CDR2 SVGAGI.

This clonotype was counted many times. The chain has TRBV7-9 and TRBJ1-6, with D possibly TRBD1 on 6 matching bases. This CDR3 contains 15 residues. V was shortened by 4 bases and J by 8 bases, with 15 bases between the two germline ends. CDR1 is SEHNR and CDR2 is FQNEAQ in the germline V gene (reference sequence). CDR3 DNA sequence: TGTGCCAGCAGCTCGGACAGTCCACCGGATTCACCCCTCCACTTT. Its protein product is CASSSDSPPDSPLHF.